This T cell receptor beta chain comes out of a study of chemoradiotherapy in HPV16-positive cancers. Study as a whole: Functional T-cell assays on a couple of HPV16-positive patients' cells defined candidate HPV-specific clones and common TCR motifs.

Study results and caveats: Non-HPV-specific T cells did not expand in tumors during treatment, whereas candidate HPV-specific clones and E7-related motifs did. For HPV16-positive patients, expanding HPV-responsive T cells associated with longer recurrence-free survival.

Using immunoSEQ multiplex PCR, the repertoire was profiled, and TCRdb retains in-frame clones only, with some absent. The profile shows tens of thousands of clones, roughly 90% of them singletons. Germline V gene data show CDR1 as SEHNR and CDR2 as FQNEAQ (reference sequence). The CDR3 is 14 amino acids. Comment on this clone: Its target is unknown. The germline gene is not matched at one end of the junction; a read error may be the cause.

This sample comprised blood, obtained from a patient who underwent chemoradiotherapy. The clonotype was recovered from a human donor with HPV-associated anogenital cancer. The rearrangement links TRBV7-9 to TRBJ1-4, with D hard to call. The CDR3 is CASSLGSGSGRLIF. The CDR3 DNA follows: TGTGCCAGCAGCTTAGGTTCCGGAAGTGGACGGTTAATTTTT.